One sample yielded the 32 T cell receptor beta chains listed below, sequenced in a study of blood T cell repertoires in COVID-19. Assay: immunoSEQ multiplex PCR; the TCRdb copy retains only in-frame clones and omits some. The data contain 300,000 to 400,000 clones, around 85% of them singletons. Sequenced input: PBMCs or T cells enriched from blood (not recorded which). The receptors originated from a woman aged 30 to 39 who had been exposed to COVID-19.

J is TRBJ2-7 and V is TRBV12-3 or TRBV12-4, with D possibly being TRBD2 (5 bases). Trimming left V 6 bases short and J 3 bases short, with 12 bases between. The CDR3 spans 13 residues. DNA of the CDR3: TGTGCCAGCAGGCCCGACGGGGTCTACGAGCAGTACTTC. Its protein is CASRPDGVYEQYF.

The rearrangement links TRBV30 to TRBJ1-4; 12 bases fit TRBD1. This CDR3 contains 14 residues. Unmatched junction bases numbered 2, after V lost 3 bases and J lost 6 bases. Germline CDR1 and CDR2: GTSNPN and SVGIG (reference sequence). This CDR3 reads CAWRGTGGDEKLFF. DNA of the CDR3: TGTGCCTGGAGAGGGACAGGGGGCGATGAAAAACTGTTTTTT.

A note on this clone: Other DNA sequences in the same sample also yield this CDR3. V gene TRBV9 combines with J gene TRBJ2-7, with 9 bases lining up with TRBD1. The CDR3 has 15 residues. J lost 3 bases, V lost 0 bases, and 4 bases had no gene match. Germline CDR1 SGDLS, CDR2 YYNGEE. The CDR3 DNA sequence: TGTGCCAGCAGCGTAGAGGGACAGGGCGGCTACGAGCAGTACTTC. Encoded protein: CASSVEGQGGYEQYF.

The J gene is TRBJ1-2, the V gene TRBV6-1, with 7 positions matching TRBD1. Trimming took 3 bases from V and 4 from J; bases not matched to a gene: 11. This CDR3 is built from 16 residues. The V gene's germline CDR1 is MNHNS and CDR2 SASEGT. The CDR3 nucleotides are TGTGCCAGCAGTGATTACTCCCTCCCAGGGGGCTATGGCTACACCTTC. This gives the protein CASSDYSLPGGYGYTF.

The chain couples TRBV28 to TRBJ1-5, with TRBD1 matching 10 bases. CDR3 length equals 14 residues. Looked up from germline, CDR1 is MDHEN and CDR2 is SYDVKM. Germline trimming cut 6 bases from V and 6 bases from J; bases unmatched to any gene: 5. CDR3 sequence: CASSRTGGVQPQHF. The CDR3 coding sequence is TGTGCCAGCAGCCGGACAGGGGGAGTTCAGCCCCAGCATTTT.

This chain joins TRBV11-3 and TRBJ2-5; 8 bases are shared with TRBD2. CDR3 length: 20 residues. The germline V gene encodes CDR1 SGHNT and CDR2 YENEEA. V lost 1 base and J lost 2; bases outside the gene matches: 18. In DNA, the CDR3 is TGTGCCAGCAGCTTAGTTCGCGGTAGTAGCGGGGAAAGAGGACAAGAGACCCAGTACTTC. It is translated as CASSLVRGSSGERGQETQYF.

The chain employs TRBV5-1 and TRBJ2-5; D ambiguous. The CDR3 has 13 residues. V was clipped by 0 bases and J by 5 bases, with 8 bases between them. The germline gives CDR1 SGHRS, CDR2 YFSETQ. CDR3 loop: CASSLVVRETQYF. The CDR3 nucleotides read TGCGCCAGCAGCTTGGTGGTGAGGGAGACCCAGTACTTC.

In its sample, this clone was seen a few times. The genes are TRBV12-2 and TRBJ1-1; the table's D call, TRBD1, was not checked against the DNA. TRBV12-2 is termed a pseudogene. The CDR3 loop spans 17 amino acids. CDR3 protein: CASRNQTIPRENTEAFF. Written as DNA, the CDR3 is TGTGCAAGTCGCAATCAAACCATTCCCAGGGAGAACACTGAAGCTTTCTTT.

This clone was recorded only once. The V call is TRBV21-1, the J call TRBJ2-7; the tabulated D call, TRBD1, remains unverified against the DNA. TRBV21-1 is flagged as a pseudogene. The CDR3 sequence is 14 residues long. The chain's CDR3 is CASSSLQGPYEQYF. As DNA, the CDR3 is TGTGCCAGCAGCAGCCTACAGGGGCCGTACGAGCAGTACTTC.

The J gene is TRBJ2-2, the V gene TRBV27; TRBD1 matches 8 bases. The CDR3 covers 15 residues. With 4 bases clipped from V and 4 bases from J, the junction kept 5 bases outside the gene matches. The germline V gene encodes CDR1 MNHEY and CDR2 SMNVEV (reference sequence). CDR3 nucleotide sequence: TGTGCCAGCAGTTCACAGGGGGGTTTCACCGGGGAGCTGTTTTTT. Protein product: CASSSQGGFTGELFF.

This rearrangement joins TRBV4-3 to TRBJ2-3, with D unclear. Germline CDR1 LGHNA, CDR2 YSLEER. The CDR3 is 17 amino acids. Trimming took 0 bases from V and 7 from J, leaving 20 bases between them. The CDR3, as DNA: TGCGCCAGCAGCCAAGAGTCTCCTGCGGTTCGCATTAATACGCAGTATTTT. It yields the protein CASSQESPAVRINTQYF.

V and J are TRBV7-9 and TRBJ2-2; 8 bases fit TRBD2. This CDR3 has 17 amino acids. The ends lost 5 bases at V and 5 bases at J; junction bases unmatched: 13. Germline V lookup: CDR1 SEHNR, CDR2 FQNEAQ (reference sequence). The CDR3 protein is CASSPPWGTSGTGELFF. The CDR3 DNA is TGTGCCAGCAGCCCTCCATGGGGGACTAGTGGGACCGGGGAGCTGTTTTTT.

The chain uses TRBV28 and TRBJ2-1; D gene unclear. This CDR3 comprises 13 residues. Germline V lookup: CDR1 MDHEN, CDR2 SYDVKM. V lost 7 bases and J lost 9, with 16 bases in between. The CDR3 spells CASNKESKSEQFF. The DNA for the CDR3 is TGTGCCAGCAATAAGGAGTCCAAAAGTGAGCAGTTCTTC.

Turning to this clone: Germline and junction disagree at one end, which may indicate a read error. The chain combines TRBV7-9 with TRBJ2-5, with 8 bases that match TRBD2. The CDR3 is 14 residues long. Germline CDR1 and CDR2: SEHNR and FQNEAQ (reference sequence). This CDR3 is CASSLPSSGPPRDF. The CDR3 bases are TGTGCCAGCAGCCTCCCGTCTAGCGGGCCTCCCAGGGACTTC.

The rearrangement uses TRBV5-1 and TRBJ1-1; D is possibly TRBD1 (6 bases). The germline V gene encodes CDR1 SGHRS and CDR2 YFSETQ. This CDR3 region has 12 residues. V lost 5 bases and J lost 5, with 10 bases in between. The CDR3 DNA follows: TGCGCCAGCAGAGACCAGGGGACTGAAGCTTTCTTT. Amino acids: CASRDQGTEAFF. The full variable domain, its missing parts supplied by reference TRBV5-1 and TRBJ1-1, is KAGVTQTPRYLIKTRGQQVTLSCSPISGHRSVSWYQQTPGQGLQFLFEYFSETQRNKGNFPGRFSGRQFSNSRSEMNVSTLELGDSALYLCASRDQGTEAFFGQGTRLTVV.

The chain couples TRBV11-2 to TRBJ2-7; D possibly corresponds to TRBD2 (6 bases). CDR1 is SGHAT and CDR2 is FQNNGV in the germline V gene. The CDR3 sequence is 14 residues long. V lost 4 bases, J lost 6 bases, and 16 bases lay in between. The CDR3 sequence is CASSWDGRSSEQYF. In DNA form, the CDR3 reads TGTGCCAGCAGCTGGGACGGGAGATCTTCCGAGCAGTACTTC.

This clone was seen once. CDR3 DNA sequence: TGTGCCAGCTGGACGGGAGCCGCCTACGAGCAGTACTTC. Protein product: CASWTGAAYEQYF. V is TRBV6-5 and J is TRBJ2-7; possible D gene TRBD2, 6 bases. Germline V CDR1 and CDR2: MNHEY, SVGAGI. The CDR3 totals 13 residues. V dropped 8 bases and J dropped 2 bases, with 13 bases sitting between them.

J is TRBJ1-2 and V is TRBV5-8, with 8 bases aligning to TRBD1. The trim removed 4 bases at V and 3 bases at J, leaving 8 bases unmatched. CDR3 length: 15 residues. In germline, CDR1 is SGHTS, CDR2 YDEGEE. CDR3 region: CASSQRDRLYYGYTF. DNA of the CDR3: TGTGCCAGCAGCCAACGGGACAGGCTATACTATGGCTACACCTTC. The full variable domain, completed using reference TRBV5-8 and TRBJ1-2, is EAGVTQSPTHLIKTRGQQATLRCSPISGHTSVYWYQQALGLGLQFLLWYDEGEERNRGNFPPRFSGRQFPNYSSELNVNALELEDSALYLCASSQRDRLYYGYTFGSGTRLTVV.

The chain uses TRBV4-3 and TRBJ1-6; 10 bases are shared with TRBD1. This CDR3 has 16 residues. Germline CDR1 LGHNA, CDR2 YSLEER. J was trimmed by 9 bases and V by 0 bases; bases with no gene match: 5. CDR3 sequence reads: CASSQDRTGGSSPLHF. In DNA, the CDR3 is TGCGCCAGCAGCCAAGATCGGACAGGGGGGAGTTCACCCCTCCACTTT.

V gene TRBV6-5 combines with J gene TRBJ1-5; 7 bases align to TRBD1. V dropped 6 bases and J dropped 7; count of bases not matched to a gene: 12. Germline CDR1 reads MNHEY; CDR2 reads SVGAGI. The CDR3 loop spans 15 amino acids. CDR3 in amino acids: CASRPPGGRGQPQHF. In nucleotides, the CDR3 is TGTGCCAGCAGGCCCCCAGGGGGGAGAGGACAGCCCCAGCATTTT.

The chain is built from TRBV28 and TRBJ1-2, with 7 bases lining up with TRBD1. Germline CDR1 and CDR2: MDHEN and SYDVKM. This CDR3 is 12 amino acids long. Unmatched junction bases numbered 6, after V lost 6 bases and J lost 8 bases. CDR3 amino acids: CASSPDRKGYTF. CDR3 sequence (DNA): TGTGCCAGCAGCCCGGACAGGAAGGGCTACACCTTC.

To note about this clone: The junction differs from germline at one of its ends, possibly a read error. This chain connects TRBV5-4 to TRBJ2-1, with 9 bases identical to TRBD2. Germline V gene data show CDR1 as SGHNT and CDR2 as YYREEE (reference sequence). This CDR3 has 16 residues. The chain's CDR3 is CATSPDGLAGRNEQFF. The CDR3 DNA follows: TGTGCCACCAGCCCGGATGGGCTAGCGGGACGAAATGAGCAGTTCTTC.

The chain is built from TRBV28 and TRBJ1-4, with 9 bases lining up with TRBD1. CDR1 MDHEN and CDR2 SYDVKM come from the germline V gene. There are 15 residues in the CDR3. Trimming removed 6 bases from V and 4 bases from J; junction bases left unmatched: 6. CDR3 sequence (DNA): TGTGCCAGCAGCCCCGGGACAGGGTTTAATGAAAAACTGTTTTTT. This encodes CASSPGTGFNEKLFF. The full variable domain, with the rest looked up from reference TRBV28 and TRBJ1-4, is DVKVTQSSRYLVKRTGEKVFLECVQDMDHENMFWYRQDPGLGLRLIYFSYDVKMKEKGDIPEGYSVSREKKERFSLILESASTNQTSMYLCASSPGTGFNEKLFFGSGTQLSVL.

This chain connects TRBV11-2 to TRBJ1-2; D may be TRBD1 (5 bases). CDR1 is SGHAT, CDR2 FQNNGV, per germline. The CDR3 covers 13 residues. Trimming took off 4 bases at V and 4 bases at J, with 10 bases between the two ends. CDR3 coding DNA: TGTGCCAGCAGCTCCGGGACTCTCTATGGCTACACCTTC. Its translation: CASSSGTLYGYTF.

The rearrangement links TRBV3-1 (or the pseudogene TRBV3-2) to TRBJ2-1; no firm D call. CDR3 length: 14 residues. Trimming took off 1 base at V and 10 bases at J, with 14 bases between the two ends. CDR1 LGHDT and CDR2 YNNKEL come from the germline V gene (reference sequence). The chain's CDR3 is CASSQVSGLREQFF. The CDR3 nucleotides are TGTGCCAGCAGCCAAGTTTCCGGGTTGAGAGAGCAGTTCTTC.

V is TRBV15 and J is TRBJ1-4; no clear D gene. V was shortened by 0 bases and J by 8 bases, with 7 bases between the two germline ends. Germline lookup yields CDR1 LNHNV and CDR2 YYDKDF (reference sequence). The CDR3 is 13 residues long. The CDR3 reads CATSRDLLEKLFF. CDR3 in DNA: TGTGCCACCAGCAGAGATCTACTCGAAAAACTGTTTTTT. Filled out from reference TRBV15 and TRBJ1-4, the complete variable domain reads DAMVIQNPRYQVTQFGKPVTLSCSQTLNHNVMYWYQQKSSQAPKLLFHYYDKDFNNEADTPDNFQSRRPNTSFCFLDIRSPGLGDTAMYLCATSRDLLEKLFFGSGTQLSVL.

The chain combines TRBV5-8 with TRBJ1-4, with D unresolved. This CDR3 is built from 16 residues. Trimming took 0 bases from V and 7 from J, leaving 16 bases between them. Looked up from germline, CDR1 is SGHTS and CDR2 is YDEGEE. DNA for the CDR3: TGTGCCAGCAGCTTGGCGGGAAATGCGGGGAGTGAAAAACTGTTTTTT. Its translation is CASSLAGNAGSEKLFF.

This chain links TRBV12-3 or TRBV12-4 with TRBJ1-1; 7 bases match TRBD1. This CDR3 is 12 amino acids long. V was clipped by 5 bases and J by 8 bases; unmatched bases: 5. CDR3: CASSRDRPEAFF. DNA of the CDR3: TGTGCCAGCAGTAGGGACAGACCAGAAGCTTTCTTT.

The V call is TRBV29-1, the J call TRBJ1-1, with a weak D call TRBD1 (6 bases). The V gene lost 4 bases and the J gene lost 1 base, with 7 bases spanning the gap. The germline V gene has CDR1 SQVTM and CDR2 ANQGSEA. The CDR3 totals 12 residues. CDR3 protein: CSVVQGNTEAFF. CDR3 nucleotides: TGCAGCGTTGTACAGGGGAACACTGAAGCTTTCTTT.

The chain recombines TRBV29-1 with TRBJ2-5; 11 bases fit TRBD1. Germline CDR1 reads SQVTM; CDR2 reads ANQGSEA. This CDR3 contains 18 residues. After removal of 7 bases from V and 6 bases from J, the junction contained 22 bases not matched to a gene. Here the CDR3 DNA reads TGCAGCGCCATACGGCGGACAGGGGGCGGCGGGAGGAGCCAGACCCAGTACTTC. Translated, it gives CSAIRRTGGGGRSQTQYF.

This sequence joins TRBV28 and TRBJ1-5; D remains ambiguous. V was clipped by 5 bases and J by 0 bases, with 11 bases between them. The CDR3 loop spans 15 amino acids. Germline CDR1 is MDHEN and CDR2 is SYDVKM. The CDR3 DNA reads as TGTGCCAGCAGTCCCGAGGTTTATAGCAATCAGCCCCAGCATTTT. Residues: CASSPEVYSNQPQHF.

The gene calls are TRBV5-6 and TRBJ2-1; weak D call: TRBD1 (6 bases). CDR3 length: 15 residues. From germline, CDR1 is SGHDT and CDR2 YYEEEE. Trimming shortened V by 0 bases and J by 2 bases, and 9 bases separated the two germline ends. In DNA form, the CDR3 reads TGTGCCAGCAGCTTGGTGGGGGCGGCCTACAATGAGCAGTTCTTC. This gives the protein CASSLVGAAYNEQFF.